Shown below are 7 T cell receptor beta chains from a single sample sequenced in a study of STAT5B mutations in CD4+ large granular lymphocyte leukemia (dated by TCRdb to about 2022). Libraries came from the immunoSEQ multiplex PCR assay. What TCRdb holds here is the immuneACCESS table cut down to in-frame rearrangements. Part of the clones is not present; checked against another copy, under half of the missing clones reflect an unresolved V gene, and the others are unexplained. Across this sample there are around 2,000 clones, with roughly 84% seen only once. The top ten clones comprise about 6.7% of the sample. Sequenced: PBMCs. The receptors originated from a woman in her 70s with CD4+ T-cell large granular lymphocyte leukemia.

The chain carries TRBV9 and TRBJ2-3; 7 nucleotides agree with TRBD2. Trimming removed 4 bases from V and 2 bases from J; junction bases left unmatched: 7. Germline loops: CDR1 SGDLS, CDR2 YYNGEE. This CDR3 is 15 amino acids long. The CDR3 loop is CASSSAGVPTDTQYF. CDR3 nucleotide sequence: TGTGCCAGCAGCTCCGCGGGGGTCCCCACAGATACGCAGTATTTT.

V usage is TRBV27 and J usage is TRBJ1-6, with a tentative D call TRBD1 (6 bases). Germline V lookup: CDR1 MNHEY, CDR2 SMNVEV (reference sequence). CDR3 length: 16 amino acids. The V end lost 3 bases, the J end lost 7 bases, and 16 bases lay between the germline ends. The CDR3 DNA is TGTGCCAGCAGTTTTCGGGCCGGGACACCGAATTCACCCCTCCACTTT. It codes for CASSFRAGTPNSPLHF.

This rearrangement joins TRBV28 to TRBJ1-5; D ambiguous. Looked up from germline, CDR1 is MDHEN and CDR2 is SYDVKM. This CDR3 has 15 amino acids. V was pared by 4 bases and J by 2 bases, with 12 bases between. The DNA of the CDR3 is TGTGCCAGCAGTTCGGCCTGGGGAGGCAATCAGCCCCAGCATTTT. Amino acid sequence: CASSSAWGGNQPQHF.

The chain carries TRBV10-3 and TRBJ2-7; D possibly uses TRBD1 or TRBD2 (6 bases each). This CDR3 is built from 15 residues. The V end was cut by 3 bases, the J end by 11 bases, with 23 bases between. Germline assignment: CDR1 ENHRY and CDR2 SYGVKD. The DNA of the CDR3 is TGTGCCATCAGTGACCAACTGGGGGTCGGGGGCGCGGAGTACTTC. Protein: CAISDQLGVGGAEYF.

This chain connects TRBV5-1 to TRBJ2-2; TRBD1 is a possible D gene (7 bases). Germline values: CDR1 SGHRS, CDR2 YFSETQ. V lost 6 bases to trimming and J lost 5 bases, with 17 bases between them. This CDR3 spans 15 amino acids. This chain's CDR3 is CASTASGGRTGELFF. CDR3 nucleotide sequence: TGCGCCAGCACCGCTTCAGGGGGGAGGACCGGGGAGCTGTTTTTT.

The chain is built from TRBV7-2 and TRBJ2-6; D not certain. Trimming took 5 bases from V and 1 from J, leaving 3 bases between them. The length of the CDR3 is 13 residues. Germline CDR1 SGHTA, CDR2 FQGNSA. The CDR3 loop is CASSNSGANVLTF. The CDR3 region has the DNA TGTGCCAGCAGCAATTCTGGGGCCAACGTCCTGACTTTC.

The V gene is TRBV7-2, the J gene TRBJ2-7; TRBD1 matches at 7 bases. This CDR3 is built from 15 residues. Trimming at V came to 5 bases and at J to 4 bases, leaving 11 bases not matched to a gene. Germline CDR1 and CDR2: SGHTA and FQGNSA. In DNA, the CDR3 is TGTGCCAGCAGCGCTAACAGGGGTCGGAGTTACGAGCAGTACTTC. This encodes CASSANRGRSYEQYF.